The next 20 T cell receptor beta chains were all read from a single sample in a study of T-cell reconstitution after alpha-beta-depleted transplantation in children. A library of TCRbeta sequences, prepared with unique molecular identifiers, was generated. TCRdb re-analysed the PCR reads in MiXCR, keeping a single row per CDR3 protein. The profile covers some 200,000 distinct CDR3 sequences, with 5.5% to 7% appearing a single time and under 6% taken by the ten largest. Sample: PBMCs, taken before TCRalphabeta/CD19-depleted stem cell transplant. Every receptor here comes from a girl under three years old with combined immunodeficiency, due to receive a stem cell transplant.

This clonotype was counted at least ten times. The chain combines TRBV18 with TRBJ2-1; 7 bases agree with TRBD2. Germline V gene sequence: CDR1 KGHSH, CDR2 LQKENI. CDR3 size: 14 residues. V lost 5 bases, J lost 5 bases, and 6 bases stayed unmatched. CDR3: CASSIAGDHNEQFF. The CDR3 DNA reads TGTGCCAGCTCAATTGCGGGAGACCACAATGAGCAGTTCTTC.

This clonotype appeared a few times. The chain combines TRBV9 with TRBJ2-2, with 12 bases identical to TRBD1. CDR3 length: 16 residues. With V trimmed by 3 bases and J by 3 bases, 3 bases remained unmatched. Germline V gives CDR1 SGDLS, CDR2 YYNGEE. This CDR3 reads CASSAGQGAYTGELFF. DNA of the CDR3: TGTGCCAGCAGCGCGGGACAGGGGGCGTACACCGGGGAGCTGTTTTTT.

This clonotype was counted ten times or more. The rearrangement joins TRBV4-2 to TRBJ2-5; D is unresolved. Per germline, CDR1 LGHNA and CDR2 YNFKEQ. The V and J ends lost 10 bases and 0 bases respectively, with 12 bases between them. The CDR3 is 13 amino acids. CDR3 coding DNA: TGTGCCACCCTGTCTTTGGACCAAGAGACCCAGTACTTC. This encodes CATLSLDQETQYF.

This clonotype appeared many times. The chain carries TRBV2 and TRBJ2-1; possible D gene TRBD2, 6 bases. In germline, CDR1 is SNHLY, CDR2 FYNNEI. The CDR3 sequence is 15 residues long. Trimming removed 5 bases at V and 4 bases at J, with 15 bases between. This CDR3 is CASSLNRDWYNEQFF. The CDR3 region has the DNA TGTGCCAGCAGTCTAAACCGGGACTGGTACAATGAGCAGTTCTTC.

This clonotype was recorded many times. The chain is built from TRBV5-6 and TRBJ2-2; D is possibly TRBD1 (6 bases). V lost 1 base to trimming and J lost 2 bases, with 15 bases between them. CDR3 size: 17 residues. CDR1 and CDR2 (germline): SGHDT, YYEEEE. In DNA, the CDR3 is TGTGCCAGCAGCTTGATGGGGGCAGGGCATAACACCGGGGAGCTGTTTTTT. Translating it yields CASSLMGAGHNTGELFF.

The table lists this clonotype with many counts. CDR3 sequence reads: CASSLRTSGGVLVSALSYNEQFF. CDR3 nucleotides: TGTGCCAGCAGCCTGCGGACTAGCGGGGGAGTACTCGTCTCGGCCCTCTCCTACAATGAGCAGTTCTTC. V gene TRBV4-2 combines with J gene TRBJ2-1; 13 nucleotides match TRBD2. CDR1 LGHNA and CDR2 YNFKEQ come from the germline V gene. The CDR3 contains 23 residues. V lost 4 bases, J lost 0 bases, and 21 bases stayed unmatched.

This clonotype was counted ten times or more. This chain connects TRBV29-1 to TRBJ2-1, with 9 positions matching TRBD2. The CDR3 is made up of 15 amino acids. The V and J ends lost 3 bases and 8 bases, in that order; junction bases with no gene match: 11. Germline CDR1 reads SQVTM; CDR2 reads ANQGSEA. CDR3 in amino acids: CSVDGAGGPNYEQFF. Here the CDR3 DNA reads TGCAGCGTTGACGGGGCGGGAGGGCCGAATTATGAGCAGTTCTTC.

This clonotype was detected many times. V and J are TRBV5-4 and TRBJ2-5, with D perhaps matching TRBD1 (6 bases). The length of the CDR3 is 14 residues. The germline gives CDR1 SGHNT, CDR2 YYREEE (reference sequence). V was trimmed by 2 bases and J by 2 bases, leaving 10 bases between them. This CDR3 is CASSLARGQETQYF. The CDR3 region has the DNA TGTGCCAGCAGCTTAGCCAGGGGACAAGAGACCCAGTACTTC.

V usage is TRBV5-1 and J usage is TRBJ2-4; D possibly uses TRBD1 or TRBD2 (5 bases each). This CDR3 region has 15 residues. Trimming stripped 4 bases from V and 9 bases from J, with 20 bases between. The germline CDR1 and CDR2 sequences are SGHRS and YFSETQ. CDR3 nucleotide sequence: TGCGCCAGCAGCGAGGGACCCCCGTTCGATGGCATTCAGTACTTC. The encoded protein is CASSEGPPFDGIQYF.

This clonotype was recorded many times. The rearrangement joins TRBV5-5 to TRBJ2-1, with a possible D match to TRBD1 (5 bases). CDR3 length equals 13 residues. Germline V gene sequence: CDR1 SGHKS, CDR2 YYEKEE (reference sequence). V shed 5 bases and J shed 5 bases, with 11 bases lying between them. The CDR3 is CASSRADNNEQFF. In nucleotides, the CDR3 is TGTGCCAGCAGTAGGGCGGACAACAATGAGCAGTTCTTC.

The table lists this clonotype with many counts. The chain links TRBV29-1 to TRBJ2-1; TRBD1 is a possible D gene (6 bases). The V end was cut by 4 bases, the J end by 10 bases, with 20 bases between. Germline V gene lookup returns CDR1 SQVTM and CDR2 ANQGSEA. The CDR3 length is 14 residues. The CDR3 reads CSVVGGTRVGEQFF. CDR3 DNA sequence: TGCAGCGTTGTAGGTGGGACAAGGGTAGGGGAGCAGTTCTTC.

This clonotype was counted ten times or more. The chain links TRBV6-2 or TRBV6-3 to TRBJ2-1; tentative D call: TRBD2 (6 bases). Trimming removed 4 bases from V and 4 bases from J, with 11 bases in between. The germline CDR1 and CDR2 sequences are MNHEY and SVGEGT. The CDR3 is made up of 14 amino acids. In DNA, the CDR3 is TGTGCCAGCAGTTCCACGACTAGTTACAATGAGCAGTTCTTC. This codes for CASSSTTSYNEQFF.

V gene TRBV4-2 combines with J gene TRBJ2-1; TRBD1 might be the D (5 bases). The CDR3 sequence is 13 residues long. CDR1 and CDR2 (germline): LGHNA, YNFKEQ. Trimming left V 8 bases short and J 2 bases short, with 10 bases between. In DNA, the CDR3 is TGTGCCAGCTCAGCAGGGACCTACAATGAGCAGTTCTTC. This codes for CASSAGTYNEQFF.

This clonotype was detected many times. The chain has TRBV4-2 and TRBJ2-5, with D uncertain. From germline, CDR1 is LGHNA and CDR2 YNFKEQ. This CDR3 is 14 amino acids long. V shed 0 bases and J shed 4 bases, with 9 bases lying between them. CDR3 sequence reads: CASSQDWIRETQYF. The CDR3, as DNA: TGTGCCAGCAGCCAAGATTGGATCCGAGAGACCCAGTACTTC.

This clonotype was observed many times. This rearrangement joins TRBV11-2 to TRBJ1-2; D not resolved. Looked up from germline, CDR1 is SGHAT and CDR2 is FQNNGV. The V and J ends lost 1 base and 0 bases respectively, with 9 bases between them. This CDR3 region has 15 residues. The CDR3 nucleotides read TGTGCCAGCAGCTTAGCACAGACTACTAACTATGGCTACACCTTC. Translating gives CASSLAQTTNYGYTF.

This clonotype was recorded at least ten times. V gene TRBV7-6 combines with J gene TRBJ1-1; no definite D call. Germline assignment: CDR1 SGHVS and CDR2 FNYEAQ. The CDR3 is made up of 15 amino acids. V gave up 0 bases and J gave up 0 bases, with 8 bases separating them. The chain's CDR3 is CASSLASSMNTEAFF. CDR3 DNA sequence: TGTGCCAGCAGCTTAGCGAGCAGCATGAACACTGAAGCTTTCTTT.

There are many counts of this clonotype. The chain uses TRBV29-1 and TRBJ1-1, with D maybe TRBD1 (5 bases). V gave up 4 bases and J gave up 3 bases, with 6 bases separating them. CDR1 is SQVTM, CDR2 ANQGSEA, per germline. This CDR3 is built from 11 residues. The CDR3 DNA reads TGCAGCGTTGGGGGGGACACTGAAGCTTTCTTT. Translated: CSVGGDTEAFF. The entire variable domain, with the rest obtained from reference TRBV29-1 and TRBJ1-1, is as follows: SAVISQKPSRDICQRGTSLTIQCQVDSQVTMMFWYRQQPGQSLTLIATANQGSEATYESGFVIDKFPISRPNLTFSTLTVSNMSPEDSSIYLCSVGGDTEAFFGQGTRLTVV.

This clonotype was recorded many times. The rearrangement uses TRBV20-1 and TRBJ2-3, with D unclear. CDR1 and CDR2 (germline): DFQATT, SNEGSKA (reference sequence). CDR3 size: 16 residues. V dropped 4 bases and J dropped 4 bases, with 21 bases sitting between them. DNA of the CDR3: TGCAGTGCTATCCCTCCATGGCAGGCCTTACCAGATACGCAGTATTTT. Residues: CSAIPPWQALPDTQYF.

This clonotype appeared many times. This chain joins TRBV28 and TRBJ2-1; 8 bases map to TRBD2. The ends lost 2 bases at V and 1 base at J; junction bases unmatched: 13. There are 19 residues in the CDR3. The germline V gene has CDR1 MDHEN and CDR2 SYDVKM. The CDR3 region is CASSLPHTTSGPSYNEQFF. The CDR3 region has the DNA TGTGCCAGCAGTTTACCCCACACTACTAGCGGCCCATCCTACAATGAGCAGTTCTTC.

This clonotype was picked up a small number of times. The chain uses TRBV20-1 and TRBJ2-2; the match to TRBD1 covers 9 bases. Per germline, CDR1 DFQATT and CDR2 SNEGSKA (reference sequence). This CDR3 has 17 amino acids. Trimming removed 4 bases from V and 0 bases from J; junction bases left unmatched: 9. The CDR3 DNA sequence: TGCAGTGCTACGGACAGGGGCCCGCATACGAACACCGGGGAGCTGTTTTTT. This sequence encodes CSATDRGPHTNTGELFF.